This TCR beta chain is from a study of response to subunit inactivated influenza vaccine. TCRdb itself ran the RT-PCR reads through MiXCR, one entry per CDR3 protein. The table records about 650,000 distinct CDR3 sequences, around 15% of them present only once. This clonotype showed up just a few times. The source is a man aged 50 or older who received an inactivated influenza vaccine. Sequencing was performed on PBMCs from blood, taken 14 to 15 days before vaccination.

The CDR3 DNA sequence: TGCAGCGTCACCCTGGGACAGGGATTTTACGAGCAGTACTTC. Translating it yields CSVTLGQGFYEQYF. The chain couples TRBV29-1 to TRBJ2-7; 9 nucleotides match TRBD1. The CDR3 runs to 14 residues. V trimming: 6 bases; J trimming: 4 bases; junction bases outside the gene matches: 10. The germline V gene has CDR1 SQVTM and CDR2 ANQGSEA.